This T cell receptor (beta chain) derives from a study of blood T cell repertoires in COVID-19 (dated by TCRdb to the early 2020s). Turning to the overall study: Samples covering the acute and convalescent phases of COVID-19 were provided by collaborators in the United States, Italy and Spain. The prospective study material was composed of cDNA or gDNA derived from T cells, B-cell-depleted T cells, or PBMCs. Subjects who had been exposed to COVID-19, were actively infected with it, or had recovered from it provided the deeply sampled blood TCRbeta repertoires that made up the dataset. A freely available public database, intended as a resource for researchers studying the immune response to SARS-CoV-2, is where the repertoires were released. The samples were drawn from two sources: the first 160 participants of the ongoing ImmuneRACE study, and 950 to 1,500 subjects contributed by 6 global collaborators. The sample metadata nearly always contained a de-identified subject ID, COVID-19 status, age in years and sex. Where HLA class I and class II types were available, the types were taken from metadata supplied by the sample provider, not from assay-based typing. Results and caveats for the whole study, not just this receptor: Clinical and demographic metadata were provided uncurated, with the amount varying by source and participant.

Note on this clone: Its specific antigen is unknown. One base away there is no much larger clone; base qualities are not given.

In the prospective study, participants were about 18 to 95 years old, resided in approximately 25 geographic areas of the United States, and were enrolled through a virtual design. In the prospective study, participants were assigned to cohorts based on the clinical history participants reported in a screening survey and a study questionnaire. Mobile phlebotomists in the prospective study collected whole blood, serum and a nasopharyngeal or oropharyngeal swab from every participant. Prospective study participants could optionally give additional blood draws and questionnaires over a roughly 2-month period. Before DNA extraction, prospective study blood samples were shipped either frozen or at room temperature. TCRbeta CDR3 regions were amplified from genomic DNA by means of the immunoSEQ Assay, a bias-controlled multiplex PCR. In the authors' own workflow: Within the assay, amplification of reference gene primers was used to estimate how many nucleated cells each sample contained. Sequence reads were collapsed and filtered to measure the absolute abundance of every unique TCRbeta CDR3 rearrangement. For each sample, productive Simpson clonality was calculated by taking the square root of Simpson's diversity index across productive rearrangements. TCRdb carries this immuneACCESS record with in-frame sequences only. Its versions omit some clonotypes, under half of them owing to an unresolved V gene in the studies checked, with the rest unexplained. V, J and clone size were drawn from that table, and D and trimming were deduced from the DNA. A total of 220,000 or so clones appear in this sample, about 80% of them only once. The ten largest clones represent 1.3% of the sample.

Relative to germline, V is missing 5 bases and J is missing 4 bases, with 7 bases of the junction outside any gene match. Its CDR3 holds 14 amino acids, cysteine through phenylalanine. This entry keeps only the CDR3 DNA: 42 bases, framed from base 1. The germline V gene (reference sequence) provides CDR1 PRHDT and CDR2 FYEKMQ. Recombination joined TRBV13 with TRBJ1-2, with 7 bases matching TRBD1. The source material was PBMCs or T cells enriched from blood (not recorded which). This sequence originates from a woman between 40 and 55 years old with acute COVID-19. The DNA sequence is as follows: TGTGCCAGCAGCGGACAGGCCGGAGGCTATGGCTACACCTTC. Its coded protein is CASSGQAGGYGYTF.